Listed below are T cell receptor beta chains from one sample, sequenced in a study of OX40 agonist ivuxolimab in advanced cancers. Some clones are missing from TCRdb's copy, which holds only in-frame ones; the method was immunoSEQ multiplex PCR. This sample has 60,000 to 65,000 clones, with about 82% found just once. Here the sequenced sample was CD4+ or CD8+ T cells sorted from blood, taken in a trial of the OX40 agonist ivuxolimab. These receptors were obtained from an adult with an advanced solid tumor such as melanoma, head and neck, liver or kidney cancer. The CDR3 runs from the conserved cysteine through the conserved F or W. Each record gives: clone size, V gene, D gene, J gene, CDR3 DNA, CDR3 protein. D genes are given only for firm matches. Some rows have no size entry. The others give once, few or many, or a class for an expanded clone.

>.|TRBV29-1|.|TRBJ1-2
TGCAGCGTTGGACAGAACTATGGCTACACCTTC
CSVGQNYGYTF
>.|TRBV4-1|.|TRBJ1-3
TGCGCCAGCAGCCAAGAACCCTTCTCTGGAAACACCATATATTTT
CASSQEPFSGNTIYF
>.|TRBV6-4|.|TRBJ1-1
TGTGCCAGCATGCAGGGAGAATGGGACACTGAAGCTTTCTTT
CASMQGEWDTEAFF
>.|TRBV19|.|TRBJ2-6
TGTGCCAGTAGTACTCGAGGGGGAAGGTCTGGGGCCAACGTCCTGACTTTC
CASSTRGGRSGANVLTF
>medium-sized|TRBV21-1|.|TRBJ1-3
TGTGCCGTGGGAAACACCATATATTTT
CAVGNTIYF
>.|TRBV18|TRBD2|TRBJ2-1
TGTGCCAGCTCAGCCTCTACGCCTAGCGGGTACAATGAGCAGTTCTTC
CASSASTPSGYNEQFF
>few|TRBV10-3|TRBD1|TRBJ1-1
TGTGCCATCACCCCGACAGGGGCGGTTAACACTGAAGCTTTCTTT
CAITPTGAVNTEAFF
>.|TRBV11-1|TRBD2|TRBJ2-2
TGTGCCAGCAGCTTAGCGAGCGGGAGGGGCGCGAACACCGGGGAGCTGTTTTTT
CASSLASGRGANTGELFF
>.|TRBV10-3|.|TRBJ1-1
TGTGCCATCAGATCACAGGGGAACACTGAAGCTTTCTTT
CAIRSQGNTEAFF
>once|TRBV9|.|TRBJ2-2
TGTGCCAGCAGCGTAATCGTCGGCGGGGAGCTGTTTTTT
CASSVIVGGELFF
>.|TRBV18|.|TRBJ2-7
TGTGCCAGCTCCCCCGAAAGGGGGGGCTACGAGCAGTACTTC
CASSPERGGYEQYF
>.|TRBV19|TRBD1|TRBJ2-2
TGTGCCAGTAGTAGGACAGGGTATCGCACCGGGGAGCTGTTTTTT
CASSRTGYRTGELFF
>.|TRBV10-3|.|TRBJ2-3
TGTGCCATCAACCCGGGGGCGGAAGATACGCAGTATTTT
CAINPGAEDTQYF
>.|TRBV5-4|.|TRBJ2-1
TGTGCCAGCACTAGGGACTCCAGCTCCTACAATGAGCAGTTCTTC
CASTRDSSSYNEQFF
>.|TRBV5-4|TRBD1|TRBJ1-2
TGTGCCAGCAGCTCGGGACAGGGGACTAACTATGGCTACACCTTC
CASSSGQGTNYGYTF
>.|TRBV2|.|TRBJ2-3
TGTGCCAGCAGCCGACCGGGACTTGGGGATCCTAGCACAGATACGCAGTATTTT
CASSRPGLGDPSTDTQYF
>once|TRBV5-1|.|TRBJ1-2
TGCGCCAGCAGCAAAGCAGGTCAGGCGAACTATGGCTACACCTTC
CASSKAGQANYGYTF
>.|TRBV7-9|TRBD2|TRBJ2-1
TGTGCCAGCAGGTCCCGTAGCGGGAGAAATGAGCAGTTCTTC
CASRSRSGRNEQFF
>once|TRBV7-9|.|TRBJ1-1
TGTGCCAGCAGCGCGGGACGGGTGAACACTGAAGCTTTCTTT
CASSAGRVNTEAFF
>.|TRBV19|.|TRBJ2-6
TGTGCCAGTACCCCACTGGAGGGCTCTGGGGCCAACGTCCTGACTTTC
CASTPLEGSGANVLTF
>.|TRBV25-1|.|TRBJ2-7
TGTGCCAGCAAATGCGAGCAGTACTTC
CASKCEQYF
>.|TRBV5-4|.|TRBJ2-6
TGTGCCAGTTGGGCCAGGGGTTCGACCTCTGGGGCCAACGTCCTGACTTTC
CASWARGSTSGANVLTF
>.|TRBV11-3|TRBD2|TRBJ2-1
TGTGCCAGCAGCACCGGACGGGGGGGAAATGAGCAGTTCTTC
CASSTGRGGNEQFF
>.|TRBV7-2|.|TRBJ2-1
TGTGCCAGCAGCTTAGCCTTCGGGGTCCTCTACAATGAGCAGTTCTTC
CASSLAFGVLYNEQFF
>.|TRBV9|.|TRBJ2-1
TGTGCCAGCAGCCCCAGTAGTCTCCTCCCTCATGAGCAGTTCTTC
CASSPSSLLPHEQFF
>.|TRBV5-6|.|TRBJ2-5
TGTGCCAGCAGCGTATCCCAAGAGACCCAGTACTTC
CASSVSQETQYF
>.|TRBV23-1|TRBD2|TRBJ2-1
TGCGCCAGCAGTCCTCGCACCTCAGCGGGGGATGAGCAGTTCTTC
CASSPRTSAGDEQFF
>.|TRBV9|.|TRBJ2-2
TGTGCCAGCAGCGCGAGACTGGGGGAGGCGGGGACCGGGGAGCTGTTTTTT
CASSARLGEAGTGELFF
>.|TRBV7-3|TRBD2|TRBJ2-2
TGTGCCAGCAGCGCCGGGACTAGCAACGGGGAGCTGTTTTTT
CASSAGTSNGELFF
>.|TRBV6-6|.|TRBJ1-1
TGTGCCAGCAGTGACGCAGGGGCTGCTTTCTTT
CASSDAGAAFF
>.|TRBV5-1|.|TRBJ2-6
TGCGCCAGCAGAACTAGAGGGTCTGGGGCCAACGTCCTGACTTTC
CASRTRGSGANVLTF
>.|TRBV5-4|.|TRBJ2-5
TGTGCCAGCAGCTCTCCGGAGGCCGGGGAGACCCAGTACTTC
CASSSPEAGETQYF
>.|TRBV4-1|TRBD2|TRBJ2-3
TGCGCCAGCAGCCAGAGCGGGAGGTGGGCAGATACGCAGTATTTT
CASSQSGRWADTQYF
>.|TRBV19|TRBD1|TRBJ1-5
TGTGCCAGTAGTGACAGGGGAATGGGAGAACAGCCCCAGCATTTT
CASSDRGMGEQPQHF
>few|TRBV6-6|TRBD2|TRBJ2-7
TGTGCCAGCAGTTATGCGGGAGGGTCCTACGAGCAGTACTTC
CASSYAGGSYEQYF
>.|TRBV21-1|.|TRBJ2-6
TGTGCCAGCAGCCCCTACTCTGGGGCCAACGTCCTGACTTTC
CASSPYSGANVLTF
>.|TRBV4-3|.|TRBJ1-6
TGCGCCAGCAGCCAAGAACGGGGACGGGCAGATAATTCACCCCTCCACTTT
CASSQERGRADNSPLHF
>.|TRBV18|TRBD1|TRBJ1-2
TGTGCCAGCTCGGAAACAGGGGGCGGTGGAAATGGCTACACCTTC
CASSETGGGGNGYTF
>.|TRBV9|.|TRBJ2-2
TGTGCCAGCAGAAGAGACAACCAACCGACCGGGGAGCTGTTTTTT
CASRRDNQPTGELFF
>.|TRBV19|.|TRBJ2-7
TGTGCCAGTAGTAAGCAGCAGTCCTACGAGCAGTACTTC
CASSKQQSYEQYF
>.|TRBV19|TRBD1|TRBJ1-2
TGTGCCAGTAGTCCGTCCCGGGACAGCAACTATGGCTACACCTTC
CASSPSRDSNYGYTF
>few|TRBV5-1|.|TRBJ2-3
TGCGCCAGCAGCCCCCAGGGAATCACAGATACGCAGTATTTT
CASSPQGITDTQYF
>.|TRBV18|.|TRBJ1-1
TGTGCCAGCTCACCACGTTTTAGGGAAGGTGAAGCTTTCTTT
CASSPRFREGEAFF
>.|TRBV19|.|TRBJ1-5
TGTGCCAGTAGTACCAGACAGGTCCTTAATCAGCCCCAGCATTTT
CASSTRQVLNQPQHF
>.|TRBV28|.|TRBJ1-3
TGTGCCAGCAGTCGATGGACCTCTGGAAACACCATATATTTT
CASSRWTSGNTIYF